The TCR beta chain under discussion was sequenced for a study of long-term antiretroviral therapy in people with HIV. General study results and limits: Comparison with controls showed narrower CDR3 length ranges in HIV repertoires.

Concerning this clone itself: Antigen: not known.

The authors ran the immunoSEQ assay, v3.0, at survey level. Sequenced by immunoSEQ multiplex PCR; TCRdb stores in-frame clones only, minus some. The sample carries fewer than 6,500 clones, about 77% recorded once. PBMC samples from each donor numbered at least one pre-ART and at least two post-ART. The sequence came from a middle-aged man with HIV. The sample was unsorted PBMCs, taken 1.8 years before starting antiretroviral therapy.

The CDR3 region is CASSKPTVGPEGNQPQHF. In nucleotides, the CDR3 is TGTGCCAGCAGCAAACCCACGGTAGGACCTGAGGGCAATCAGCCCCAGCATTTT. The chain uses TRBV21-1 and TRBJ1-5. TRBV21-1 is classified as a pseudogene. CDR3 size: 18 residues.